This TCR beta chain is from a study of response to subunit inactivated influenza vaccine. The study, taken as a whole, reports: Each seasonal flu vaccination may recruit only limited new T cells, authors suggested.

Concerning this clonotype itself: The antigen is unknown.

V lost 6 bases to trimming and J lost 1 base, with 13 bases between them. CDR1 is MNHNS and CDR2 is SASEGT in the germline V gene. The CDR3 is 14 amino acids. TCRdb fed the RT-PCR reads into MiXCR, producing one record per CDR3 protein. This table has 550,000 to 650,000 distinct CDR3 sequences, 12% appearing once. This specimen consisted of PBMCs from blood, obtained on the day of vaccination. This sequence was found in a man aged 50 to 59 who received an inactivated influenza vaccine. V usage is TRBV6-1 and J usage is TRBJ2-7; weak D call: TRBD1 (5 bases). The CDR3 protein is CASRRRQRSYEQYF. The CDR3, as DNA: TGTGCCAGCAGACGACGACAGCGATCCTACGAGCAGTACTTC.